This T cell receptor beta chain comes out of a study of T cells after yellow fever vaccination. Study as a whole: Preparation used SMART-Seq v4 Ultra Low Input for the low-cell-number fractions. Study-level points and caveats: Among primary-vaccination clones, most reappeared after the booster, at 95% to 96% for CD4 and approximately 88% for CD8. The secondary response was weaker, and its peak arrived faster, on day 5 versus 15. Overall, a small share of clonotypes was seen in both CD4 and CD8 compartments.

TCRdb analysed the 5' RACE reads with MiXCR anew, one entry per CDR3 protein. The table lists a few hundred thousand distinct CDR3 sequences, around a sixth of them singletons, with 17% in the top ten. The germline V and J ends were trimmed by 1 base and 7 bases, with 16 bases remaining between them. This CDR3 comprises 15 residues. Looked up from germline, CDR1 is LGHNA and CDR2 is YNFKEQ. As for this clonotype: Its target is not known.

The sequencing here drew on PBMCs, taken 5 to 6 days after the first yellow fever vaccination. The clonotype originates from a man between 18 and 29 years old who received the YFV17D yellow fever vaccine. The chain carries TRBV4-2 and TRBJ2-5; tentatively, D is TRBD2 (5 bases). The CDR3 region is CASSQARHAGGTQYF. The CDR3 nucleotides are TGTGCCAGCAGCCAAGCCCGGCACGCAGGAGGGACCCAGTACTTC.